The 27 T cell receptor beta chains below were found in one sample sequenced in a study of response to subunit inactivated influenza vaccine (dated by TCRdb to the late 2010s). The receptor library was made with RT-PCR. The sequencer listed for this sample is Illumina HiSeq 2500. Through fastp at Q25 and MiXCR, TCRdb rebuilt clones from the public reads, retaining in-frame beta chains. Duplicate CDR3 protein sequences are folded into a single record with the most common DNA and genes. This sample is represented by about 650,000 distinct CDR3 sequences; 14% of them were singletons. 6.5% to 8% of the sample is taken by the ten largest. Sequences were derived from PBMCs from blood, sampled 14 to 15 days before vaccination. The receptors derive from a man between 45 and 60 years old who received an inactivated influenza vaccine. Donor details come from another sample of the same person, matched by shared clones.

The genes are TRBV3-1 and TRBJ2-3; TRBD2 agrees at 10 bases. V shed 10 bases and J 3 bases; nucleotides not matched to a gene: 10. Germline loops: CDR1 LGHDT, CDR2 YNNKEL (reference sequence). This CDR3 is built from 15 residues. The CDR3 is CATATSSGRTDTQYF. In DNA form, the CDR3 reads TGTGCCACCGCAACCTCTAGCGGGAGAACAGATACGCAGTATTTT.

CDR3: CASRIGQQHTQYF. Here the CDR3 DNA reads TGTGCCAGCCGGATCGGCCAGCAGCATACGCAGTATTTT. V and J are TRBV12-3 or TRBV12-4 and TRBJ2-3, with D hard to call. Deletions cut 8 bases from V and 7 bases from J, with 16 bases between. The CDR3 is 13 amino acids.

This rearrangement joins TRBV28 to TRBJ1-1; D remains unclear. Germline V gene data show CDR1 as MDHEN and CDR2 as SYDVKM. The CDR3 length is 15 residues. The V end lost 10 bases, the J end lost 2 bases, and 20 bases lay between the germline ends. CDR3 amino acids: CATYLSGVYNTEAFF. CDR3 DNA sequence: TGTGCCACCTACTTGTCGGGCGTTTATAACACTGAAGCTTTCTTT. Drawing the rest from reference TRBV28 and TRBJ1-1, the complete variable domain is DVKVTQSSRYLVKRTGEKVFLECVQDMDHENMFWYRQDPGLGLRLIYFSYDVKMKEKGDIPEGYSVSREKKERFSLILESASTNQTSMYLCATYLSGVYNTEAFFGQGTRLTVV.

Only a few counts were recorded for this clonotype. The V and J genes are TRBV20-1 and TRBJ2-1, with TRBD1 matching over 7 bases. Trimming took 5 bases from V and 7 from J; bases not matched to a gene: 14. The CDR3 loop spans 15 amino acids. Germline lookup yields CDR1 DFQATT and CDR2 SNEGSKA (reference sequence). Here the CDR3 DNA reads TGCAGTGCTTACAGGGGTGACGGGGTTTCGAATGAGCAGTTCTTC. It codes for CSAYRGDGVSNEQFF.

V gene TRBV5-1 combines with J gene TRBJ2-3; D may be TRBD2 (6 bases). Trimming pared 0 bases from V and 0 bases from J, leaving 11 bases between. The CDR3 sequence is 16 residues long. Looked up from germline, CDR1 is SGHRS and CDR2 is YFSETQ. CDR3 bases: TGCGCCAGCAGCTTGGGCGGGATGACTAGCACAGATACGCAGTATTTT. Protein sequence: CASSLGGMTSTDTQYF.

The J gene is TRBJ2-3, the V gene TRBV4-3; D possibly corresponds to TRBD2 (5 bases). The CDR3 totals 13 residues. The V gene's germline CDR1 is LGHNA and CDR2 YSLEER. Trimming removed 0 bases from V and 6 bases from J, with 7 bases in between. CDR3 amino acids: CASSQDRDDTQYF. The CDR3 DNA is TGCGCCAGCAGCCAAGATCGGGATGATACGCAGTATTTT.

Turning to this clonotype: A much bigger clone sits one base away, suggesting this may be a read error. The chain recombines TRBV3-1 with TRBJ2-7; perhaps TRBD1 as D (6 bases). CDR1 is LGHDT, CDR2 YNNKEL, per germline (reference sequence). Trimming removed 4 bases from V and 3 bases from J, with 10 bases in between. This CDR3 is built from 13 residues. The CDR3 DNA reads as TGTGCCAGCAGCCGGGACAACTTCTACGAGCAGTACTTC. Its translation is CASSRDNFYEQYF.

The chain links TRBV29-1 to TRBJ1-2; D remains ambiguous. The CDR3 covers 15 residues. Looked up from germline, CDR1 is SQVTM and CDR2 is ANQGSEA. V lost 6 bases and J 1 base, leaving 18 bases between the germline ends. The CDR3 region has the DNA TGCAGCGTGCTGACGAACGAGAGGGTTAACTATGGCTACACCTTC. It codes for CSVLTNERVNYGYTF.

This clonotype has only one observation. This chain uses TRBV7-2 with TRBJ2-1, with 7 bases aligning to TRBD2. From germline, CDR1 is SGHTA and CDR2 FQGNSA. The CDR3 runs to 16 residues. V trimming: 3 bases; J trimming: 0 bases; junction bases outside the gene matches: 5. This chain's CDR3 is CASSLSWGGSYNEQFF. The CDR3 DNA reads TGTGCCAGCAGCTTGTCGTGGGGGGGCTCCTACAATGAGCAGTTCTTC. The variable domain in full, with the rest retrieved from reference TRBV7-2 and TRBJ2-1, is GAGVSQSPSNKVTEKGKDVELRCDPISGHTALYWYRQSLGQGLEFLIYFQGNSAPDKSGLPSDRFSAERTGGSVSTLTIQRTQQEDSAVYLCASSLSWGGSYNEQFFGPGTRLTVL.

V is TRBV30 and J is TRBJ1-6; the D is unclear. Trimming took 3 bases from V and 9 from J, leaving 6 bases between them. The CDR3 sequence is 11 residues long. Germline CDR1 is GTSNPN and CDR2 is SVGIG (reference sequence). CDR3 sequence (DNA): TGTGCCTGGAGAGACCTTTCACCCCTCCACTTT. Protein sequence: CAWRDLSPLHF.

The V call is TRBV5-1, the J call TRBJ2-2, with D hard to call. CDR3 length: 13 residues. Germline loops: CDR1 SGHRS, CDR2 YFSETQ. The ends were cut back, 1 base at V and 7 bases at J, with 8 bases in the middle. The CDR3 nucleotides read TGCGCCAGCAGCTTGTACAGCCACGGGGAGCTGTTTTTT. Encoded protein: CASSLYSHGELFF.

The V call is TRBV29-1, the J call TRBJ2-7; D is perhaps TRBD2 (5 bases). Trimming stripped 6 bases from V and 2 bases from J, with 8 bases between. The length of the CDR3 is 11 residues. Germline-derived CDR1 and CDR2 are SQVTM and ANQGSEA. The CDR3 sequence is CSVQTTYEQYF. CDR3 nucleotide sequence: TGCAGCGTCCAGACTACCTACGAGCAGTACTTC.

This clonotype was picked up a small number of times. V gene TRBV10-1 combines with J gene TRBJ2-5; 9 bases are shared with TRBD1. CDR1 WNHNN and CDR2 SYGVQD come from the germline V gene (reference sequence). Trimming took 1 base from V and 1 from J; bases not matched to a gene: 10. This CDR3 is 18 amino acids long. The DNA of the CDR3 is TGCGCCAGCAGTGAGTGGGCCCGGACAGGGGCGGCCCAAGAGACCCAGTACTTC. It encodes CASSEWARTGAAQETQYF.

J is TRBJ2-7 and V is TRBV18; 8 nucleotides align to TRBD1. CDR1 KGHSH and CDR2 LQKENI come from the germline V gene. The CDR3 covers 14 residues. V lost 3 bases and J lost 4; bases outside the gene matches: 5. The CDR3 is CASSPDRGRYEQYF. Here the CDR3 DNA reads TGTGCCAGCTCACCCGACAGGGGTCGGTACGAGCAGTACTTC.

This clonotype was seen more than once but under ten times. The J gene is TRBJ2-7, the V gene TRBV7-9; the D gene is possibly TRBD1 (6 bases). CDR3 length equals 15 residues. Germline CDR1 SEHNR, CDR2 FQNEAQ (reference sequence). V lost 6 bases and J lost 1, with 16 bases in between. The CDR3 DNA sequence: TGTGCCAGCAGTTTTACAGGGTTAGGGTCCTACGAGCAGTACTTC. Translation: CASSFTGLGSYEQYF. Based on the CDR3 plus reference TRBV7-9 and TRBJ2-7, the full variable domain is DTGVSQNPRHKITKRGQNVTFRCDPISEHNRLYWYRQTLGQGPEFLTYFQNEAQLEKSRLLSDRFSAERPKGSFSTLEIQRTEQGDSAMYLCASSFTGLGSYEQYFGPGTRLTVT.

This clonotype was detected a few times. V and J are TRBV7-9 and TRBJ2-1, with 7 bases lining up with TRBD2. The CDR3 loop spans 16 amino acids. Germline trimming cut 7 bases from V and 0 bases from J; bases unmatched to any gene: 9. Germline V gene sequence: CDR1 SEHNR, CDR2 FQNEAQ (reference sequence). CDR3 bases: TGTGCCAGCATCAATGGGCGGGGGATCTCCTACAATGAGCAGTTCTTC. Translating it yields CASINGRGISYNEQFF.

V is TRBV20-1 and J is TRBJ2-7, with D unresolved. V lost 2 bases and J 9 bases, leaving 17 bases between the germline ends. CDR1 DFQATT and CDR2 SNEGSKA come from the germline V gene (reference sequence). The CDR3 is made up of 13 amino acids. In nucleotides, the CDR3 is TGCAGTGCTAGACCTACTACAGTGTTCGGGCAGTACTTC. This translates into CSARPTTVFGQYF.

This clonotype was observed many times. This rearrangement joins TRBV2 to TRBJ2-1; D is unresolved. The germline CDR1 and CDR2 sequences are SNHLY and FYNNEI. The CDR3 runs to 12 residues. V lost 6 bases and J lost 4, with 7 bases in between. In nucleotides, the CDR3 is TGTGCCAGCAGGACCGATTACAATGAGCAGTTCTTC. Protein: CASRTDYNEQFF. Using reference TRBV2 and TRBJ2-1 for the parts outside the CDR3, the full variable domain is EPEVTQTPSHQVTQMGQEVILRCVPISNHLYFYWYRQILGQKVEFLVSFYNNEISEKSEIFDDQFSVERPDGSNFTLKIRSTKLEDSAMYFCASRTDYNEQFFGPGTRLTVL.

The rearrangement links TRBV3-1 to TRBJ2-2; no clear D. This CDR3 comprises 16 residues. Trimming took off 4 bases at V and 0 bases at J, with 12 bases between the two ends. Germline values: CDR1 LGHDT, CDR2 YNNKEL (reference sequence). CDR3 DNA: TGTGCCAGCAGCCGTGACTCGTTCGCGAACACCGGGGAGCTGTTTTTT. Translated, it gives CASSRDSFANTGELFF.

CDR3 DNA sequence: TGTGCCAGCTCTCCTTCCTACGGGGTCGCGAACACTGAAGCTTTCTTT. The encoded protein is CASSPSYGVANTEAFF. This sequence joins TRBV18 and TRBJ1-1; D gene ambiguous. CDR1 is KGHSH, CDR2 LQKENI, per germline. The V end lost 6 bases, the J end lost 1 base, and 18 bases lay between the germline ends. CDR3 length: 16 residues.

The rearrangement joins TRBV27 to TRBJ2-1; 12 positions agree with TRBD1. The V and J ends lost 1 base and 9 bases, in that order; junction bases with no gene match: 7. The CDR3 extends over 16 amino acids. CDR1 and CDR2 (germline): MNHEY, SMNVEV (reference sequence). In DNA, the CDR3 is TGTGCCAGCAGTTTATTACGGGGACAGGGGGCAAGTGAGCAGTTCTTC. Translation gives CASSLLRGQGASEQFF.

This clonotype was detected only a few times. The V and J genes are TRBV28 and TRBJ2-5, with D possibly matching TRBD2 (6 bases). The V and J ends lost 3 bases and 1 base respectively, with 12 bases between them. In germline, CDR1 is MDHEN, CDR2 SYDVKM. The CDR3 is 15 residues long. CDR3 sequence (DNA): TGTGCCAGCAGTTTTTCGGGACTTTCCCAAGAGACCCAGTACTTC. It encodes CASSFSGLSQETQYF.

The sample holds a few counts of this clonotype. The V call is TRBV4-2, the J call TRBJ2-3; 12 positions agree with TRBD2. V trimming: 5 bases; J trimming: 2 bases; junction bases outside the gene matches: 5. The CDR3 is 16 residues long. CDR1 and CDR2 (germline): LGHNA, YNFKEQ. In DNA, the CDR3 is TGTGCCAGCAGCGAGGGACTAGCGGGTGTCACAGATACGCAGTATTTT. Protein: CASSEGLAGVTDTQYF.

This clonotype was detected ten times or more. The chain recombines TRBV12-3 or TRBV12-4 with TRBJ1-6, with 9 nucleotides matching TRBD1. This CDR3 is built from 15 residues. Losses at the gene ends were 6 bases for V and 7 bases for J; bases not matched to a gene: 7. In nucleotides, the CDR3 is TGTGCCAGCAGGGACAGGGGATCCCCCAATTCACCCCTCCACTTT. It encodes CASRDRGSPNSPLHF.

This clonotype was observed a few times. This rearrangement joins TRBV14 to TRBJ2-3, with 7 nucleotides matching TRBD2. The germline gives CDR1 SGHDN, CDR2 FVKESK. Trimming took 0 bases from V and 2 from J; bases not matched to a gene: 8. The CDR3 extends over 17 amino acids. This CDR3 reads CASSQDHPSGVTDTQYF. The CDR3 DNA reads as TGTGCCAGCAGCCAAGACCACCCTAGCGGAGTCACAGATACGCAGTATTTT.

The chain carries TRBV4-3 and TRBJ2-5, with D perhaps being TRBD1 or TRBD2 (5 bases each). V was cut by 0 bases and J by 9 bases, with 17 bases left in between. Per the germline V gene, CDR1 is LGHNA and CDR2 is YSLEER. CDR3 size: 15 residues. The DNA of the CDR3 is TGCGCCAGCAGCCAAGAATTCCAGGGCTCGGGGCCCCAGTACTTC. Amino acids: CASSQEFQGSGPQYF.

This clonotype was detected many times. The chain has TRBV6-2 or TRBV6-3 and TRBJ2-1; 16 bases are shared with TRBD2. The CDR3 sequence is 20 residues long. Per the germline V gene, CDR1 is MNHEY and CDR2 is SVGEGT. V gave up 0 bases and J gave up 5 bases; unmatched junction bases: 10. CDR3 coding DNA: TGTGCCAGCAGTTACTCGAGGGGACTAGCGGGAGGGCCTCGAAACAATGAGCAGTTCTTC. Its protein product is CASSYSRGLAGGPRNNEQFF.